These T cell receptor beta chains were read from a single sample in a study of vaccination and CD4 T cells after COVID-19. TCRdb independently ran MiXCR on the PCR reads; one entry per CDR3 protein. The data contain some 10,000 distinct CDR3 sequences, under 35% of them seen just once; the ten biggest clones take up approximately 19%. These receptors' antigens are unknown. The sample taken for sequencing was CD4+ T cells from blood, cultured in vitro. These receptors came from a human donor in good health. The CDR3 runs from the conserved cysteine through the conserved F or W. Fields, in order: V gene, D gene, clone size, J gene, CDR3 protein, CDR3 DNA. D genes are given only for firm matches. Expanded clones get a size class; other rows say once, few or many, or leave the size out.

v_call: TRBV12-3/TRBV12-4; d_call: TRBD1; clone_size: once; j_call: TRBJ1-2; cdr3_aa: CASSLPTGGRGHTF; cdr3_nt: TGTGCCAGCAGTCTCCCCACAGGGGGCAGGGGCCACACCTTC
v_call: TRBV30; d_call: NA; clone_size: NA; j_call: TRBJ1-5; cdr3_aa: CAWSGNSNQPQHF; cdr3_nt: TGTGCCTGGAGTGGCAATAGCAATCAGCCCCAGCATTTT
v_call: TRBV10-3; d_call: NA; clone_size: few; j_call: TRBJ2-5; cdr3_aa: CAISASGEETQYF; cdr3_nt: TGTGCCATCAGTGCCTCAGGGGAGGAGACCCAGTACTTC
v_call: TRBV20-1; d_call: NA; clone_size: NA; j_call: TRBJ2-7; cdr3_aa: CSAALPYEQYF; cdr3_nt: TGCAGTGCCGCCCTCCCCTACGAGCAGTACTTC
v_call: TRBV4-2; d_call: TRBD2; clone_size: NA; j_call: TRBJ2-1; cdr3_aa: CASSHAGTRGDNEQFF; cdr3_nt: TGTGCCAGCAGCCATGCCGGGACTAGGGGGGACAATGAGCAGTTCTTC
v_call: TRBV20-1; d_call: NA; clone_size: NA; j_call: TRBJ2-1; cdr3_aa: CSARDSSGYETYNEQFF; cdr3_nt: TGCAGTGCTAGAGATTCGAGCGGATACGAAACCTACAATGAGCAGTTCTTC
v_call: TRBV7-2; d_call: TRBD1; clone_size: medium-sized; j_call: TRBJ1-1; cdr3_aa: CASSQRDRGIRNTEAFF; cdr3_nt: TGTGCCAGCAGTCAACGGGACAGGGGGATTCGGAACACTGAAGCTTTCTTT
v_call: TRBV7-8; d_call: NA; clone_size: few; j_call: TRBJ1-2; cdr3_aa: CASSDDRLMNYGYTF; cdr3_nt: TGTGCCAGCAGCGATGACAGGCTTATGAACTATGGCTACACCTTC
v_call: TRBV7-2; d_call: NA; clone_size: NA; j_call: TRBJ2-5; cdr3_aa: CASTPGREGTQYF; cdr3_nt: TGTGCCAGCACCCCGGGTAGGGAAGGGACCCAGTACTTC
v_call: TRBV20-1; d_call: TRBD1; clone_size: NA; j_call: TRBJ2-7; cdr3_aa: CSARRGQGYYEQYF; cdr3_nt: TGCAGTGCCCGTCGGGGACAGGGATACTACGAGCAGTACTTC
v_call: TRBV6-1; d_call: TRBD1; clone_size: few; j_call: TRBJ1-2; cdr3_aa: CAASGGSGTPQGGYTF; cdr3_nt: TGTGCCGCCTCAGGGGGTTCAGGCACACCCCAGGGTGGCTACACCTTC
v_call: TRBV28; d_call: NA; clone_size: few; j_call: TRBJ1-1; cdr3_aa: CASSFQGMNTEAFF; cdr3_nt: TGTGCCAGCAGTTTCCAGGGTATGAACACTGAAGCTTTCTTT
v_call: TRBV12-3/TRBV12-4; d_call: NA; clone_size: NA; j_call: TRBJ2-7; cdr3_aa: CASSLGGEQYF; cdr3_nt: TGTGCCAGCAGTTTAGGGGGCGAGCAGTACTTC
v_call: TRBV7-8; d_call: NA; clone_size: NA; j_call: TRBJ2-2; cdr3_aa: CASSFDITGELFF; cdr3_nt: TGTGCCAGCAGCTTCGACATTACCGGGGAGCTGTTTTTT
v_call: TRBV6-2/TRBV6-3; d_call: NA; clone_size: NA; j_call: TRBJ1-2; cdr3_aa: CASSYLNYGYTF; cdr3_nt: TGTGCCAGCAGTTACTTGAACTATGGCTACACCTTC
v_call: TRBV15; d_call: TRBD1; clone_size: NA; j_call: TRBJ1-2; cdr3_aa: CATSPRTGQYGFRYTF; cdr3_nt: TGTGCCACCAGCCCTCGGACAGGCCAGTACGGTTTTCGCTACACCTTC
v_call: TRBV6-2/TRBV6-3; d_call: TRBD2; clone_size: NA; j_call: TRBJ2-1; cdr3_aa: CASSLLAEGDYNEQFF; cdr3_nt: TGTGCCAGCAGCCTACTAGCGGAGGGGGATTACAATGAGCAGTTCTTC
v_call: TRBV24-1; d_call: NA; clone_size: NA; j_call: TRBJ2-7; cdr3_aa: CATSDNRVSYEQYF; cdr3_nt: TGTGCCACCAGTGATAACAGGGTTTCCTACGAGCAGTACTTC
v_call: TRBV20-1; d_call: NA; clone_size: few; j_call: TRBJ2-7; cdr3_aa: CSASKWRETSAGSYEQYF; cdr3_nt: TGCAGTGCTAGTAAGTGGCGAGAGACCTCGGCGGGCTCCTACGAGCAGTACTTC
v_call: TRBV28; d_call: NA; clone_size: NA; j_call: TRBJ1-5; cdr3_aa: CASSLEGKPQHF; cdr3_nt: TGTGCCAGCAGTTTGGAGGGAAAGCCCCAGCATTTT
v_call: TRBV6-1; d_call: NA; clone_size: few; j_call: TRBJ1-6; cdr3_aa: CASRDQGGSTSPLHF; cdr3_nt: TGTGCCAGCAGGGACCAAGGGGGATCAACTTCACCCCTCCACTTT
v_call: TRBV5-8; d_call: NA; clone_size: few; j_call: TRBJ2-7; cdr3_aa: CASSLIGVTYEQYF; cdr3_nt: TGTGCCAGCAGCTTGATCGGGGTAACCTACGAGCAGTACTTC
v_call: TRBV4-1; d_call: TRBD1; clone_size: few; j_call: TRBJ1-5; cdr3_aa: CASSQDPPGGSNQPQHF; cdr3_nt: TGCGCCAGCAGCCAAGATCCCCCAGGGGGGAGCAATCAGCCCCAGCATTTT
v_call: TRBV9; d_call: NA; clone_size: once; j_call: TRBJ1-1; cdr3_aa: CASTLGPGPNTEAFF; cdr3_nt: TGTGCCAGCACCCTCGGGCCGGGGCCCAACACTGAAGCTTTCTTT
v_call: TRBV11-3; d_call: TRBD1; clone_size: NA; j_call: TRBJ1-1; cdr3_aa: CASSSGQGVTEAFF; cdr3_nt: TGTGCCAGCAGTTCCGGGCAGGGGGTCACTGAAGCTTTCTTT
v_call: TRBV7-9; d_call: TRBD1; clone_size: few; j_call: TRBJ1-6; cdr3_aa: CASSFWTGDNSPLHF; cdr3_nt: TGTGCCAGCAGCTTTTGGACAGGGGATAATTCACCCCTCCACTTT
v_call: TRBV6-1; d_call: NA; clone_size: medium-sized; j_call: TRBJ1-2; cdr3_aa: CASKDQRTNYGYTF; cdr3_nt: TGTGCCAGCAAAGATCAGAGGACTAACTATGGCTACACCTTC
v_call: TRBV2; d_call: NA; clone_size: few; j_call: TRBJ1-2; cdr3_aa: CASSEAHGSGYGYTF; cdr3_nt: TGTGCCAGCAGTGAAGCGCACGGGTCGGGGTATGGCTACACCTTC
v_call: TRBV24-1; d_call: NA; clone_size: few; j_call: TRBJ2-2; cdr3_aa: CASTGTPNTGELFF; cdr3_nt: TGTGCCAGTACCGGGACACCGAACACCGGGGAGCTGTTTTTT
v_call: TRBV7-2; d_call: TRBD2; clone_size: NA; j_call: TRBJ2-1; cdr3_aa: CASSTRDSYAGRANEQFF; cdr3_nt: TGTGCCAGCAGCACAAGAGACAGCTACGCCGGGAGGGCGAATGAGCAGTTCTTC
v_call: TRBV18; d_call: NA; clone_size: few; j_call: TRBJ1-1; cdr3_aa: CASSLGARAGKSEAFF; cdr3_nt: TGTGCCAGCTCACTCGGGGCCAGGGCTGGAAAGTCTGAAGCTTTCTTT
v_call: TRBV29-1; d_call: TRBD2; clone_size: NA; j_call: TRBJ2-5; cdr3_aa: CSVVRGDQETQYF; cdr3_nt: TGCAGCGTTGTACGGGGGGACCAAGAGACCCAGTACTTC
v_call: TRBV27; d_call: NA; clone_size: NA; j_call: TRBJ1-1; cdr3_aa: CASSWWGSGAFF; cdr3_nt: TGTGCCAGCAGTTGGTGGGGGTCGGGAGCTTTCTTT
v_call: TRBV20-1; d_call: NA; clone_size: few; j_call: TRBJ1-2; cdr3_aa: CSAKTANYGYTF; cdr3_nt: TGCAGTGCTAAGACAGCTAACTATGGCTACACCTTC
v_call: TRBV24-1; d_call: TRBD1; clone_size: once; j_call: TRBJ2-1; cdr3_aa: CATSDLRRDRGNNEQFF; cdr3_nt: TGTGCCACCAGTGACCTGAGACGAGACAGGGGTAACAATGAGCAGTTCTTC
v_call: TRBV19; d_call: NA; clone_size: once; j_call: TRBJ2-1; cdr3_aa: CASSTTLAAGGNEQFF; cdr3_nt: TGTGCCAGTAGCACAACGCTAGCGGCAGGGGGCAATGAGCAGTTCTTC
v_call: TRBV7-9; d_call: NA; clone_size: few; j_call: TRBJ2-7; cdr3_aa: CASSENSYEQYF; cdr3_nt: TGTGCCAGCAGCGAGAATTCCTACGAGCAGTACTTC
v_call: TRBV11-2; d_call: NA; clone_size: few; j_call: TRBJ1-1; cdr3_aa: CASSSLRGPLNTEAFF; cdr3_nt: TGTGCCAGCAGCTCACTTCGGGGACCATTGAACACTGAAGCTTTCTTT